Shown below are 2 T cell receptor beta chains from a single sample sequenced in a study of T cell responses to AZD1222 COVID-19 vaccine. This table comes from immunoSEQ multiplex PCR, and its TCRdb copy is limited to in-frame clones, with some not included. The table shows 100,000 to 150,000 clones, with 85% to 90% occurring only once. This sample comprised peripheral blood, obtained on day 0 of AZD1222 vaccination. The receptor source for this set is an adult in good health.

The chain has TRBV11-2 and TRBJ2-7; 8 positions match TRBD1. V lost 5 bases to trimming and J lost 2 bases; unmatched junction nucleotides: 11. The CDR3 has 16 residues. Looked up from germline, CDR1 is SGHAT and CDR2 is FQNNGV. In DNA, the CDR3 is TGTGCCAGCAGCATGCCCCGGGACAGGAAGACCTACGAGCAGTACTTC. It encodes CASSMPRDRKTYEQYF.

The rearrangement uses TRBV5-8 and TRBJ1-5; 9 positions agree with TRBD1. CDR1 is SGHTS, CDR2 YDEGEE, per germline. This CDR3 spans 14 amino acids. The V and J ends lost 4 bases and 7 bases, in that order; junction bases with no gene match: 6. The CDR3 DNA reads TGTGCCAGCAGCGGCCCGACAGGGGGACAGCCCCAGCATTTT. Translated: CASSGPTGGQPQHF.